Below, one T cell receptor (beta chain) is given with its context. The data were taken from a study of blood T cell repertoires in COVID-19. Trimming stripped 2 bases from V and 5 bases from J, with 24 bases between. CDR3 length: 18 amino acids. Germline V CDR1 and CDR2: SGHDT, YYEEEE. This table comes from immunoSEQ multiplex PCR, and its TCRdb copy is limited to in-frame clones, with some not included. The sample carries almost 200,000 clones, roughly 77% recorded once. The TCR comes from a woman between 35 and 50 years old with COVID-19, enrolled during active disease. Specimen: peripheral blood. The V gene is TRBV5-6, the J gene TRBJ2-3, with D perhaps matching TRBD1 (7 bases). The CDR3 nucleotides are TGTGCCAGCAGCTTACCAGGGGGAGTACGAGGGCGGGGAGATACGCAGTATTTT. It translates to CASSLPGGVRGRGDTQYF.